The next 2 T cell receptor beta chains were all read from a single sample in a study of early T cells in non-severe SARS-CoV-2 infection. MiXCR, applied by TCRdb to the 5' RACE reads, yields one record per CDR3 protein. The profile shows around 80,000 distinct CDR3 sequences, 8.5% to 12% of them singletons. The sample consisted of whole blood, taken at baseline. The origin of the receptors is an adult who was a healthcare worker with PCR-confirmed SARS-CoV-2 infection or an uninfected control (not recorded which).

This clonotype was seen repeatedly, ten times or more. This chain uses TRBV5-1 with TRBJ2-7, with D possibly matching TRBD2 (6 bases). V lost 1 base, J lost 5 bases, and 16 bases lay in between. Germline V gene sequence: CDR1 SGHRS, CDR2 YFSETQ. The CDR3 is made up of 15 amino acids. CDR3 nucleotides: TGCGCCAGCAGCTTGAGGGGACTCAACGACCACGAGCAGTACTTC. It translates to CASSLRGLNDHEQYF.

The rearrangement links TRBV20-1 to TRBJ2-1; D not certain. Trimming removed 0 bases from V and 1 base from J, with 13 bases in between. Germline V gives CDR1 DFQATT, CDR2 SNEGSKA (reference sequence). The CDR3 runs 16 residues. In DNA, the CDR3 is TGCAGTGCTAGAGATCTGGGCGGATCTTCCTACAATGAGCAGTTCTTC. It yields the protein CSARDLGGSSYNEQFF.